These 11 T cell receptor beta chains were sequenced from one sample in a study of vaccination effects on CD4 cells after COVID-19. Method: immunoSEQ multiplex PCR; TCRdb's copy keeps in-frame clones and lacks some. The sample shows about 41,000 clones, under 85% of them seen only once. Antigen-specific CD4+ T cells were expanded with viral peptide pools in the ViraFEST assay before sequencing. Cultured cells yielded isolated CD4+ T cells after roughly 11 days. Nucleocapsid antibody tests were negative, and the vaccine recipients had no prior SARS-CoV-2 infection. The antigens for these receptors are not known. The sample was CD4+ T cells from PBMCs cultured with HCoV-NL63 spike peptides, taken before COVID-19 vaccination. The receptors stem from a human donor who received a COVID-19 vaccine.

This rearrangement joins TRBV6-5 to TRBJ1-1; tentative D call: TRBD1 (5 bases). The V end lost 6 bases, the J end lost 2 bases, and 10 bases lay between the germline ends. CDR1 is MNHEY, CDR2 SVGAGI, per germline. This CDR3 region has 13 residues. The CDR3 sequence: CASRLGGNTEAFF. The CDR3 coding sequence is TGTGCCAGCAGATTGGGGGGTAACACTGAAGCTTTCTTT.

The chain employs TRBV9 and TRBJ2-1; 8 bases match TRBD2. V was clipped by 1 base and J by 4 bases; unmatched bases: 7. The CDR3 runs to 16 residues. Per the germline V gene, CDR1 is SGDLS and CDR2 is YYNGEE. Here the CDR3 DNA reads TGTGCCAGCAGCGTAACCGGGGGGGCTCCTTACAATGAGCAGTTCTTC. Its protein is CASSVTGGAPYNEQFF.

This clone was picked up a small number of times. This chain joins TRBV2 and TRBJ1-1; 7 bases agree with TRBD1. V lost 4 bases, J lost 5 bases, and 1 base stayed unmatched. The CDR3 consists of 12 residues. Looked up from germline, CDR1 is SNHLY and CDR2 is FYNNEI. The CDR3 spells CASSGTGTEAFF. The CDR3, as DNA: TGTGCCAGCAGTGGGACAGGTACTGAAGCTTTCTTT. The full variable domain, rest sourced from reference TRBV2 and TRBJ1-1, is EPEVTQTPSHQVTQMGQEVILRCVPISNHLYFYWYRQILGQKVEFLVSFYNNEISEKSEIFDDQFSVERPDGSNFTLKIRSTKLEDSAMYFCASSGTGTEAFFGQGTRLTVV.

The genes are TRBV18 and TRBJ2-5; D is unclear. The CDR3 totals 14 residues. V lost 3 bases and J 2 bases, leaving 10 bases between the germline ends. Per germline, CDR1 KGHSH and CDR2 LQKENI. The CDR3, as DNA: TGTGCCAGCTCACCTCCTAGTTTTCAAGAGACCCAGTACTTC. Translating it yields CASSPPSFQETQYF.

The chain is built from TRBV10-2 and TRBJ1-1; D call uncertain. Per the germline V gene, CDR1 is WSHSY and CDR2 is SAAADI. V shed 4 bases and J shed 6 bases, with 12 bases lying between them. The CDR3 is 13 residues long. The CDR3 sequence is CASSVSAGAEAFF. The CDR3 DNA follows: TGCGCCAGCAGTGTATCCGCTGGGGCTGAAGCTTTCTTT.

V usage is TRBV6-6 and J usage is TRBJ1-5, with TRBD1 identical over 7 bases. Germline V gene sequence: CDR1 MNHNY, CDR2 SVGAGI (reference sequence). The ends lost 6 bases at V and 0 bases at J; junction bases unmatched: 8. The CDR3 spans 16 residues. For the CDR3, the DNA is TGTGCCAGCAGCCTGGACAGGTGGCGTAGCAATCAGCCCCAGCATTTT. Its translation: CASSLDRWRSNQPQHF.

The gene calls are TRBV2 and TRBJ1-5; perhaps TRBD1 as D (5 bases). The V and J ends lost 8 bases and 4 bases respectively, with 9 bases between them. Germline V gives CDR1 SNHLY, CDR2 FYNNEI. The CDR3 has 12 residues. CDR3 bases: TGTGCCAGCCGGGACGGAAATCAGCCCCAGCATTTT. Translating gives CASRDGNQPQHF.

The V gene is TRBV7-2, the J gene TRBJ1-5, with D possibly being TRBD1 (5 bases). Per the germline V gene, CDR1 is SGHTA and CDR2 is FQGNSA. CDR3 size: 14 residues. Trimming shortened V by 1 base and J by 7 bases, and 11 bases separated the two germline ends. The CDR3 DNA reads TGTGCCAGCAGCTTAGGGGGCGGGGGGCAGCCCCAGCATTTT. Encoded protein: CASSLGGGGQPQHF.

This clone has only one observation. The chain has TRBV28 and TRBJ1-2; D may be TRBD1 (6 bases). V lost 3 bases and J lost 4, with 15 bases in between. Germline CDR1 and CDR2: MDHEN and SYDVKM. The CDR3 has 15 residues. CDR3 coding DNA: TGTGCCAGCAGTTTGGGGGCAGGGACCATCTATGGCTACACCTTC. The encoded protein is CASSLGAGTIYGYTF.

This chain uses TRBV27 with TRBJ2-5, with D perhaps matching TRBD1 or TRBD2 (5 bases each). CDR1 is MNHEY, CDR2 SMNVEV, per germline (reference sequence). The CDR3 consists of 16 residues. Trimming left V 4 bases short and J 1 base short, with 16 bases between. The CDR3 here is CASSSRSGASQETQYF. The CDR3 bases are TGTGCCAGCAGTTCGCGTTCCGGGGCCTCCCAAGAGACCCAGTACTTC.

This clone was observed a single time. The CDR3 spells CASSPGYSPLHF. DNA of the CDR3: TGTGCCAGCAGTCCAGGGTATTCACCCCTCCACTTT. The gene calls are TRBV3-1 (or the pseudogene TRBV3-2) and TRBJ1-6; the D gene is possibly TRBD1 (5 bases). Per the germline V gene, CDR1 is LGHDT and CDR2 is YNNKEL (reference sequence). This CDR3 has 12 amino acids. V lost 6 bases, J lost 8 bases, and 8 bases lay in between.